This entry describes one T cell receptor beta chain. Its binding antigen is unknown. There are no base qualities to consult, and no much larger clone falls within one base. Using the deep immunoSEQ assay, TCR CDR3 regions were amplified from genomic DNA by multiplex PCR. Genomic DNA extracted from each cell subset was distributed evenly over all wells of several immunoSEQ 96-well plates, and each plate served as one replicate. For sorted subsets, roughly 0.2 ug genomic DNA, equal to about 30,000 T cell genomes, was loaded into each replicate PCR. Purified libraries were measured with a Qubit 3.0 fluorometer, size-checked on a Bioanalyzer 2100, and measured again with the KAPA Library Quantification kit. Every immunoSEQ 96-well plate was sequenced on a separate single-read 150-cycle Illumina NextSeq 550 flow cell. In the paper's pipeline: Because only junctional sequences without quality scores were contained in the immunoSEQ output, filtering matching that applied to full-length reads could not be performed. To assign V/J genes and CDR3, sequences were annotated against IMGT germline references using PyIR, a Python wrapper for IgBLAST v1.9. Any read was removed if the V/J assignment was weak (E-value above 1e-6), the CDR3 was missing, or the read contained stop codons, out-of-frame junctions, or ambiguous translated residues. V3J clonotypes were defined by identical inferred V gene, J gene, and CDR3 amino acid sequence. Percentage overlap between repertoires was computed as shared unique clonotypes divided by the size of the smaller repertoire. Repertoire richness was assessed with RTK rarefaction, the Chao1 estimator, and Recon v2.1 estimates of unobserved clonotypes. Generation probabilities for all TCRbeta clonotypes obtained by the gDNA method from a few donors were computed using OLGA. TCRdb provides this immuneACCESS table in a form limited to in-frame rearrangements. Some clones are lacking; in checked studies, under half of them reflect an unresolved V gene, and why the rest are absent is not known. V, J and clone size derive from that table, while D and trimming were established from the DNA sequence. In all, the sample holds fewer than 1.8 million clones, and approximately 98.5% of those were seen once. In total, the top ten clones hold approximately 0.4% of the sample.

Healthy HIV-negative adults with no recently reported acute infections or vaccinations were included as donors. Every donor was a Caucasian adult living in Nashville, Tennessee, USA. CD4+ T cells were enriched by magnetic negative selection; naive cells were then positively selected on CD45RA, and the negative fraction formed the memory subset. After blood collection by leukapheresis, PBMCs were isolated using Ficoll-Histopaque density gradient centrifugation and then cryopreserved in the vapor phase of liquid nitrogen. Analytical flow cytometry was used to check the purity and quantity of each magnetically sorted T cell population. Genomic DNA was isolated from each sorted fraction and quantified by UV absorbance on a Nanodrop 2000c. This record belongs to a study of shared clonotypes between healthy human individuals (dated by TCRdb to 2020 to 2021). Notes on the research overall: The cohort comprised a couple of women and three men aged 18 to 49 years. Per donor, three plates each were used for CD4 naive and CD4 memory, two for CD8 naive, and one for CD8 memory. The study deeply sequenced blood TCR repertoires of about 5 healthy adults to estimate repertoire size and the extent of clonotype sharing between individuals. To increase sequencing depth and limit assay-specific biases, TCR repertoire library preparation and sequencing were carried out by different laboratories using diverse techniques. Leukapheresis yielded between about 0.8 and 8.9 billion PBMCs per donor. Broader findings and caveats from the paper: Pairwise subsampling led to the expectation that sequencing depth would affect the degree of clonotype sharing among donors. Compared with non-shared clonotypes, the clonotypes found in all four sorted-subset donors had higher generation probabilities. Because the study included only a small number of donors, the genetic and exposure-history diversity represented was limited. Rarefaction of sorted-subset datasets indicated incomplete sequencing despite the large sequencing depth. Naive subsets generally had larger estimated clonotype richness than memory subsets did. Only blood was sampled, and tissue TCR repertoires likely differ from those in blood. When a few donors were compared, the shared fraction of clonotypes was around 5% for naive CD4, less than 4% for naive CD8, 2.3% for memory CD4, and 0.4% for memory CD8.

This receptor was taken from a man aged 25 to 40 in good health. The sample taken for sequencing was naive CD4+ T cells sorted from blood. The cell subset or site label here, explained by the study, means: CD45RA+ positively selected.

The DNA reads as follows: TGTGCCAGCAGCGAACGGACAGGGATGTTCGTCGAAGAGACCCAGTACTTC. This is translated as CASSERTGMFVEETQYF. The receptor chain draws on TRBV21-1 and TRBJ2-5; the table's TRBD1 call for D was not verified on the DNA. TRBV21-1 is a pseudogene segment. Reading from cysteine to phenylalanine, the CDR3 counts 17 amino acids. Left in the record is the CDR3 DNA by itself, 51 bases read in frame from the first base.